A selection of T cell receptor beta chains follows, all from one sample in a study of Graves' ophthalmopathy and Graves' hyperthyroidism. A single record per CDR3 protein comes from TCRdb applying MiXCR to the multiplex PCR reads. Of around 170,000 distinct CDR3 sequences listed, roughly 37% are singletons. The sample was peripheral blood. The receptors here all came from a woman aged 40 to 55 with Graves' ophthalmopathy. Both conserved end residues are part of each CDR3. A D gene is named only where the DNA matches it firmly. Clone sizes are given selectively: once, few, many, or a class where the clone is expanded.

.	TRBV20-1	TRBJ2-7	.	TGCAGAGTAAACCCGGGACAAGGGAACTACGAGCAGTACTTC	CRVNPGQGNYEQYF
many	TRBV5-5	TRBJ2-5	.	TGTGCCAGCACCACCGTCCAGGGGGGGCTTGAGACCCAGTACTTC	CASTTVQGGLETQYF
many	TRBV30	TRBJ1-1	.	TGTGCCTTACAACCGACAGAGAACACTGAAGCTTTCTTT	CALQPTENTEAFF
many	TRBV2	TRBJ1-2	.	TGTGCCAGCAGCGGAACAGAATCGGCCCTCCGCACCTTC	CASSGTESALRTF
many	TRBV12-3/TRBV12-4	TRBJ2-1	.	TGTGCCAGCAGTTTTCGCAGTATCAATGAGCAGTTCTTC	CASSFRSINEQFF
many	TRBV6-5	TRBJ1-6	.	TGTGCCAGCAGTTACCCCCGCGGTAGCGGGACCCAGAATTCACCCCTCCACTTT	CASSYPRGSGTQNSPLHF
many	TRBV24-1	TRBJ2-5	TRBD2	TGTGCCACCAGTGATTGGAGCGGGGGGGAAGAGACCCAGTACTTC	CATSDWSGGEETQYF
.	TRBV20-1	TRBJ1-1	TRBD1	TGCAGTGCGTGGGGACAGGGAGGCACTGAAGCTTTCTTT	CSAWGQGGTEAFF
.	TRBV5-1	TRBJ1-1	.	TGCGCCAGCAGCTCCGAGGGACGGCGCACTGAAGCTTTCTTT	CASSSEGRRTEAFF
once	TRBV7-8	TRBJ1-1	.	TGTGCCAGCAGCTTAGCGGGGAGGCGAGAAGCTTTCTTT	CASSLAGRREAFF
once	TRBV7-2	TRBJ2-5	.	TGTGCCAGCAGCCGGGCCTCGGACAGCCCGGGGACCCAGTACTTC	CASSRASDSPGTQYF
many	TRBV6-5	TRBJ2-7	TRBD1	TGTGCCAGCAAACTCAACAGGGGGCACTACGAGCAGTACTTC	CASKLNRGHYEQYF
many	TRBV3-2	TRBJ1-1	.	TGTGCCAGCAGCTATTACGCGGGGACAGGGGAAGCGATGAACACTGAAGCTTTCTTT	CASSYYAGTGEAMNTEAFF
.	TRBV6-2/TRBV6-3	TRBJ2-7	.	TGTGCCAGCAGTTACGCCCTATCTAGTGGCCATAAAAACGAGCAGTACTTC	CASSYALSSGHKNEQYF
many	TRBV11-3	TRBJ1-2	.	TGTGCCAGCAGCCCCGGCGGCTATGGCTACACCTTC	CASSPGGYGYTF
many	TRBV5-1	TRBJ1-1	.	TGCGCCAGCAGCATGACCGACACCGGGGGCACTGAAGCTTTCTTT	CASSMTDTGGTEAFF
many	TRBV6-5	TRBJ1-1	.	TGTGCCAGCAGTTACGGAACCCGGCGGACGAACACTGAAGCTTTCTTT	CASSYGTRRTNTEAFF
many	TRBV28	TRBJ2-4	.	TGTGCCAGCAGTAGGGCGGAAAGGGTAGCCAAAAACATTCAGTACTTC	CASSRAERVAKNIQYF
.	TRBV29-1	TRBJ1-2	.	TGCAGCGGAGCCGATTTACACTATGGCTACACCTTC	CSGADLHYGYTF
many	TRBV9	TRBJ1-5	.	TGTGCCAGCAGCCCAATGGGGGACACAAATCAGCCCCAGCATTTT	CASSPMGDTNQPQHF
many	TRBV19	TRBJ1-1	.	TGTGCCAGTAGTTCCTTAGTAGGAAACACTGAAGCTTTCTTT	CASSSLVGNTEAFF
few	TRBV28	TRBJ2-7	.	TGTGCCAGCAGCTACTGGCCGGGCGAGCAGTACTTC	CASSYWPGEQYF
.	TRBV6-1	TRBJ2-2	.	TGTGCCAGCAGGAGGGTACAGAACACCGGGGAGCTGTTTTTT	CASRRVQNTGELFF
many	TRBV6-4	TRBJ1-2	.	TGTGCCAGCAGTACAGCTGCCGGGACGGGCGCCCCGGATTCCTATGGCTACACCTTC	CASSTAAGTGAPDSYGYTF
.	TRBV12-3/TRBV12-4	TRBJ1-5	TRBD1	TGTGCCAGCAGTCCGGGACAGGGTAACAATCAGCCCCAGCATTTT	CASSPGQGNNQPQHF
few	TRBV6-1	TRBJ2-5	.	TGTGCCAGCAGTAGGGGAGGGGGGCTGGAGACCCAGTACTTC	CASSRGGGLETQYF
many	TRBV9	TRBJ1-6	.	TGTGCCAGCAGCCGAGAGGAGGGAGTCCCGCCCCTCCACTTT	CASSREEGVPPLHF
.	TRBV28	TRBJ2-5	.	TGTGCCAGCACCTCAGCGGTCCAAGAGACCCAGTACTTC	CASTSAVQETQYF
many	TRBV29-1	TRBJ1-1	.	TGCAGCGTTGAAGAGCGAGGGTCCCTGAACACTGAAGCTTTCTTT	CSVEERGSLNTEAFF
many	TRBV12-3/TRBV12-4	TRBJ1-5	.	TGTGCCAGCAGGCGGGCATATAGCAATCAGCCCCAGCATTTT	CASRRAYSNQPQHF
many	TRBV19	TRBJ1-5	.	TGTGCCAGTAGTATTCAAGCAGATAGCAATCAGCCCCAGCATTTT	CASSIQADSNQPQHF
.	TRBV12-3/TRBV12-4	TRBJ1-5	.	TGTGCCAGCAGTTCGGAGGGTGCAATGGAGCCCCAGCATTTT	CASSSEGAMEPQHF
.	TRBV28	TRBJ1-1	.	TGTGCCAGCAGTACCCTCGGACTAACATCCACTGAAGCTTTCTTT	CASSTLGLTSTEAFF
many	TRBV20-1	TRBJ2-5	.	TGCAGTGCCGACCAAACAGGGATAGGGGAGACCCAGTACTTC	CSADQTGIGETQYF
.	TRBV28	TRBJ2-7	TRBD1	TGTGCCAGCAGCACAAGACAGGGTTTTCCCTACGAGCAGTACTTC	CASSTRQGFPYEQYF
.	TRBV28	TRBJ1-2	.	TGTGCCAGCAGCACGTATAGAACCACAGGGTTCTATCGAGGCTACACCTTC	CASSTYRTTGFYRGYTF
many	TRBV5-6	TRBJ2-7	TRBD1	TGTGCCAGCAGCTTGGAAAGGACAGGGGGCGACGAGCAGTACTTC	CASSLERTGGDEQYF